The 27 T cell receptor beta chains below come from one sample, sequenced in a study of OX40 agonist ivuxolimab in advanced cancers. Libraries were prepared by immunoSEQ multiplex PCR; TCRdb keeps only in-frame clonotypes and omits some of them. The table includes some 71,000 clones, about nine tenths detected once. The source material was CD4+ or CD8+ T cells sorted from blood, sampled in a trial of the OX40 agonist ivuxolimab. Source of these receptors: an adult with an advanced solid tumor such as melanoma, head and neck, liver or kidney cancer.

CDR3 residues: CASSEAVRPNTGELFF. The CDR3 DNA sequence: TGTGCCAGCAGTGAAGCAGTGAGACCGAACACCGGGGAGCTGTTTTTT. The chain has TRBV6-1 and TRBJ2-2, with D hard to call. Trimming took off 0 bases at V and 0 bases at J, with 8 bases between the two ends. CDR1 is MNHNS and CDR2 is SASEGT in the germline V gene. The CDR3 consists of 16 residues.

This chain links TRBV11-2 with TRBJ2-3, with D perhaps TRBD1 or TRBD2 (6 bases each). The CDR3 totals 15 residues. Per the germline V gene, CDR1 is SGHAT and CDR2 is FQNNGV. V shed 3 bases and J shed 5 bases, with 15 bases lying between them. CDR3 coding DNA: TGTGCCAGCAGCTTCAGTCCTAGGGGGGAAGATACGCAGTATTTT. Translation: CASSFSPRGEDTQYF.

The rearrangement joins TRBV15 to TRBJ2-3, with 7 bases aligning to TRBD2. V gave up 8 bases and J gave up 2 bases; unmatched junction bases: 16. The CDR3 covers 17 residues. Germline assignment: CDR1 LNHNV and CDR2 YYDKDF (reference sequence). CDR3 amino acids: CATPRAGRVLHTDTQYF. The CDR3 DNA follows: TGTGCCACCCCTAGAGCGGGGAGGGTCCTCCACACAGATACGCAGTATTTT.

The chain combines TRBV6-1 with TRBJ1-3, with D perhaps TRBD1 (5 bases). CDR1 is MNHNS and CDR2 is SASEGT in the germline V gene. The ends were cut back, 3 bases at V and 8 bases at J, with 17 bases in the middle. The CDR3 spans 15 residues. The CDR3, as DNA: TGTGCCAGCAGTGACCTGAGTGGGGCGGTAGACACCATATATTTT. Its translation: CASSDLSGAVDTIYF.

This clone has just a few counts. The chain uses TRBV2 and TRBJ1-2; no definite D call. CDR3 length: 14 residues. Germline V gene lookup returns CDR1 SNHLY and CDR2 FYNNEI. V was pared by 5 bases and J by 4 bases, with 14 bases between. CDR3 sequence: CASSKDGPFYGYTF. For the CDR3, the DNA is TGTGCCAGCAGTAAGGACGGACCTTTCTATGGCTACACCTTC.

The CDR3 protein is CASSPVGAGNEKLFF. Here the CDR3 DNA reads TGTGCCAGCAGCCCCGTCGGGGCCGGTAATGAAAAACTGTTTTTT. The rearrangement joins TRBV5-6 to TRBJ1-4; weak D call: TRBD1 (5 bases). Trimming took 4 bases from V and 4 from J, leaving 14 bases between them. CDR3 length: 15 residues. The germline V gene has CDR1 SGHDT and CDR2 YYEEEE.

The sample holds one count of this clone. The rearrangement joins TRBV28 to TRBJ2-7, with unresolved D. V was cut by 3 bases and J by 2 bases, with 5 bases left in between. Germline V gene lookup returns CDR1 MDHEN and CDR2 SYDVKM. This CDR3 spans 12 amino acids. CDR3 protein: CASSFSAYEQYF. DNA of the CDR3: TGTGCCAGCAGTTTTAGTGCCTACGAGCAGTACTTC.

There are a few counts of this clone. The V and J genes are TRBV20-1 and TRBJ1-1; D is ambiguous. Germline V gene data show CDR1 as DFQATT and CDR2 as SNEGSKA (reference sequence). This CDR3 contains 11 residues. V lost 3 bases and J 3 bases, leaving 5 bases between the germline ends. CDR3: CSASQHTEAFF. CDR3 DNA: TGCAGTGCTAGCCAGCACACTGAAGCTTTCTTT.

This rearrangement joins TRBV28 to TRBJ1-1; no firm D call. This CDR3 is 11 amino acids long. Trimming shortened V by 6 bases and J by 7 bases, and 9 bases separated the two germline ends. CDR1 is MDHEN and CDR2 is SYDVKM in the germline V gene. CDR3 DNA: TGTGCCAGCAGAGGAAGGATTGAAGCTTTCTTT. Residues: CASRGRIEAFF.

This chain connects TRBV18 to TRBJ1-2; 11 bases match TRBD1. CDR3 length: 15 amino acids. The junction had 2 bases not matched to a gene; V was cut back by 1 base and J by 4 bases. Looked up from germline, CDR1 is KGHSH and CDR2 is LQKENI. The chain's CDR3 is CASSPRTGGVYGYTF. CDR3 nucleotide sequence: TGTGCCAGCTCACCACGGACAGGGGGCGTCTATGGCTACACCTTC.

The chain uses TRBV7-2 and TRBJ2-1; 14 nucleotides align to TRBD2. This CDR3 has 17 amino acids. Germline V lookup: CDR1 SGHTA, CDR2 FQGNSA. V was pared by 5 bases and J by 8 bases, with 11 bases of the junction left unmatched. The CDR3 sequence is CASSRSYGTSGGYEQFF. The CDR3 DNA reads TGTGCCAGCAGCCGTAGCTATGGGACTAGCGGGGGCTATGAGCAGTTCTTC. The complete variable domain, with remaining parts taken from reference TRBV7-2 and TRBJ2-1, reads GAGVSQSPSNKVTEKGKDVELRCDPISGHTALYWYRQSLGQGLEFLIYFQGNSAPDKSGLPSDRFSAERTGGSVSTLTIQRTQQEDSAVYLCASSRSYGTSGGYEQFFGPGTRLTVL.

The rearrangement joins TRBV6-6 to TRBJ2-7, with D uncertain. The germline gives CDR1 MNHNY, CDR2 SVGAGI (reference sequence). Trimming left V 2 bases short and J 0 bases short, with 11 bases between. The CDR3 consists of 15 residues. DNA for the CDR3: TGTGCCAGCAGTTACGGCGGCACCTTCTCCTACGAGCAGTACTTC. As protein: CASSYGGTFSYEQYF.

The chain links TRBV9 to TRBJ1-4, with a weak D call TRBD1 (5 bases). This CDR3 comprises 15 residues. CDR1 and CDR2 (germline): SGDLS, YYNGEE. Trimming stripped 0 bases from V and 8 bases from J, with 14 bases between. Here the CDR3 reads CASSVGEGSWEKLFF. DNA of the CDR3: TGTGCCAGCAGCGTAGGGGAGGGGTCGTGGGAAAAACTGTTTTTT.

The chain joins TRBV4-2 to TRBJ1-4, with TRBD1 as a possible D gene (5 bases). This CDR3 has 16 amino acids. V lost 5 bases, J lost 5 bases, and 18 bases lay in between. Germline lookup yields CDR1 LGHNA and CDR2 YNFKEQ. The chain's CDR3 is CASSSKGQVKNEKLFF. The CDR3 nucleotides are TGTGCCAGCAGCTCTAAGGGGCAGGTCAAAAATGAAAAACTGTTTTTT.

This clone was picked up one time. V usage is TRBV6-1 and J usage is TRBJ1-1; 7 bases map to TRBD1. Germline CDR1 and CDR2: MNHNS and SASEGT. CDR3 length: 14 amino acids. Unmatched junction bases numbered 6, after V lost 7 bases and J lost 1 base. DNA for the CDR3: TGTGCCAGCAAAGAGACAGGGCAGAACACTGAAGCTTTCTTT. Its protein is CASKETGQNTEAFF.

This chain connects TRBV19 to TRBJ2-7; 10 bases match TRBD2. Germline loops: CDR1 LNHDA, CDR2 SQIVND (reference sequence). The CDR3 loop spans 14 amino acids. With V trimmed by 7 bases and J by 2 bases, 5 bases remained unmatched. The CDR3 DNA sequence: TGTGCCAGTAACGAGCGGGGGGGCACCTACGAGCAGTACTTC. This sequence encodes CASNERGGTYEQYF.

The chain is built from TRBV5-1 and TRBJ1-2; D is ambiguous. The CDR3 is made up of 14 amino acids. V was clipped by 0 bases and J by 5 bases, with 11 bases between them. CDR1 SGHRS and CDR2 YFSETQ come from the germline V gene. The DNA of the CDR3 is TGCGCCAGCAGCTTGGCAGTTGGTGGGTATGGCTACACCTTC. The encoded protein is CASSLAVGGYGYTF. The complete variable domain, with remaining parts taken from reference TRBV5-1 and TRBJ1-2, reads KAGVTQTPRYLIKTRGQQVTLSCSPISGHRSVSWYQQTPGQGLQFLFEYFSETQRNKGNFPGRFSGRQFSNSRSEMNVSTLELGDSALYLCASSLAVGGYGYTFGSGTRLTVV.

V is TRBV28 and J is TRBJ1-1; 7 bases fit TRBD1. CDR3 length: 12 residues. The germline gives CDR1 MDHEN, CDR2 SYDVKM. V lost 7 bases, J lost 11 bases, and 10 bases stayed unmatched. The CDR3 is CASTTIQGGAFF. CDR3 DNA sequence: TGTGCCAGCACTACTATCCAGGGGGGGGCTTTCTTT.

The V and J genes are TRBV5-1 and TRBJ2-5; the match to TRBD2 covers 8 bases. The J segment lost 2 bases and the V segment lost 7 bases, leaving 4 bases of the junction unmatched. Germline values: CDR1 SGHRS, CDR2 YFSETQ. CDR3 length: 13 residues. CDR3 in DNA: TGCGCCAGCCAGCGGGGGAAGCAAGAGACCCAGTACTTC. Amino acids: CASQRGKQETQYF.

This clone showed up just a few times. The chain links TRBV18 to TRBJ1-1; tentative D call: TRBD1 (5 bases). There are 13 residues in the CDR3. The V end was cut by 8 bases, the J end by 1 base, with 11 bases between. Germline CDR1 and CDR2: KGHSH and LQKENI. In DNA, the CDR3 is TGTGCCAGCCTTAAGACAGAGAACACTGAAGCTTTCTTT. This gives the protein CASLKTENTEAFF.

J is TRBJ1-4 and V is TRBV30; D remains unclear. Trimming pared 0 bases from V and 6 bases from J, leaving 8 bases between. Germline V gives CDR1 GTSNPN, CDR2 SVGIG (reference sequence). There are 13 residues in the CDR3. The CDR3, as DNA: TGTGCCTGGAGTGTATCGCCTTATGAAAAACTGTTTTTT. Translating it yields CAWSVSPYEKLFF.

The V gene is TRBV5-1, the J gene TRBJ1-1; D is unclear. Trimming pared 1 base from V and 0 bases from J, leaving 10 bases between. CDR3 length equals 15 residues. Germline CDR1 and CDR2: SGHRS and YFSETQ. The CDR3 DNA reads as TGCGCCAGCAGCTTGTTCGGCAGCTTGAACACTGAAGCTTTCTTT. It is translated as CASSLFGSLNTEAFF.

J is TRBJ2-1 and V is TRBV4-1; TRBD1 aligns across 10 bases. J gave up 7 bases and V 5 bases, and 8 bases lay outside the gene matches. CDR3 size: 15 residues. The V gene's germline CDR1 is MGHRA and CDR2 YSYEKL. The CDR3 sequence is CASSARDRGRNEQFF. CDR3 nucleotides: TGCGCCAGCAGCGCCCGGGACAGGGGTCGGAATGAGCAGTTCTTC.

This clone was seen only a few times. The chain uses TRBV5-6 and TRBJ2-7; D possibly corresponds to TRBD1 (7 bases). CDR1 SGHDT and CDR2 YYEEEE come from the germline V gene. The CDR3 contains 16 residues. V gave up 4 bases and J gave up 6 bases, with 23 bases separating them. The CDR3 loop is CASSPLQGRGVGEQYF. Written as DNA, the CDR3 is TGTGCCAGCAGCCCCCTCCAAGGCAGGGGGGTAGGCGAGCAGTACTTC.

This clone was counted a single time. This chain uses TRBV28 with TRBJ1-5; D gene uncertain. CDR3 size: 12 residues. V was cut by 3 bases and J by 8 bases, with 8 bases left in between. In germline, CDR1 is MDHEN, CDR2 SYDVKM. CDR3 nucleotides: TGTGCCAGCAGTTTCCTCGGGGAGCCCCAGCATTTT. Amino acids: CASSFLGEPQHF.

This rearrangement joins TRBV25-1 to TRBJ1-2; 7 bases are a match to TRBD1. V trimming: 4 bases; J trimming: 1 base; junction bases outside the gene matches: 12. Germline V lookup: CDR1 MGHDK, CDR2 SYGVNS. The CDR3 is 17 amino acids. The DNA for the CDR3 is TGTGCCAGCAGTGCCCCGGGACAGCCAACCTTTAACTATGGCTACACCTTC. Protein: CASSAPGQPTFNYGYTF.

CDR3 amino acids: CASSSGTYRTGELFF. In DNA, the CDR3 is TGTGCCAGCAGCTCCGGGACTTACCGCACCGGGGAGCTGTTTTTT. V and J are TRBV11-2 and TRBJ2-2; D may be TRBD2 (6 bases). The ends were cut back, 4 bases at V and 4 bases at J, with 13 bases in the middle. The CDR3 loop spans 15 amino acids. Looked up from germline, CDR1 is SGHAT and CDR2 is FQNNGV.